The 13 T cell receptor beta chains in this list originate from one sample, sequenced in a study of blood T cell repertoires in COVID-19. Assay: immunoSEQ multiplex PCR; the TCRdb copy retains only in-frame clones and omits some. This sample carries some 280,000 clones, roughly 90% of them seen once, and the ten largest clones take roughly an eighth. Sequenced material: peripheral blood. The receptors originated from a woman aged 55-70 years with acute or convalescent COVID-19.

This rearrangement joins TRBV28 to TRBJ1-3; TRBD1 might be the D (6 bases). The CDR3 consists of 18 residues. Between the trimmed V and J ends, which lost 6 bases and 0 bases, there was a span of 21 bases. From germline, CDR1 is MDHEN and CDR2 SYDVKM. The CDR3 spells CASSLTQGLVISGNTIYF. In nucleotides, the CDR3 is TGTGCCAGCAGCTTGACCCAGGGGCTAGTGATCTCTGGAAACACCATATATTTT.

This rearrangement joins TRBV18 to TRBJ1-4; 9 bases line up with TRBD1. After removal of 4 bases from V and 5 bases from J, the junction contained 8 bases not matched to a gene. CDR3 length equals 16 residues. Germline V lookup: CDR1 KGHSH, CDR2 LQKENI. CDR3 sequence reads: CASSRMIGQGNEKLFF. The CDR3 DNA reads TGTGCCAGCTCACGAATGATCGGACAGGGGAATGAAAAACTGTTTTTT. The whole variable domain, filled in from reference TRBV18 and TRBJ1-4, reads NAGVMQNPRHLVRRRGQEARLRCSPMKGHSHVYWYRQLPEEGLKFMVYLQKENIIDESGMPKERFSAEFPKEGPSILRIQQVVRGDSAAYFCASSRMIGQGNEKLFFGSGTQLSVL.

J is TRBJ1-3 and V is TRBV30; 8 nucleotides align to TRBD1. The junction had 6 bases not matched to a gene; V was cut back by 2 bases and J by 0 bases. CDR3 length equals 16 residues. Germline values: CDR1 GTSNPN, CDR2 SVGIG (reference sequence). CDR3 DNA: TGTGCCTGGAGTCGGAGGGACAGGAGCTCTGGAAACACCATATATTTT. Translated, it gives CAWSRRDRSSGNTIYF.

The rearrangement joins TRBV6-5 to TRBJ1-3, with D possibly matching TRBD1 (6 bases). Germline values: CDR1 MNHEY, CDR2 SVGAGI. The V gene lost 0 bases and the J gene lost 0 bases, with 9 bases spanning the gap. The CDR3 has 16 residues. The CDR3 nucleotides read TGTGCCAGCAGTTACTCCGGACAGAACTCTGGAAACACCATATATTTT. It is translated as CASSYSGQNSGNTIYF.

The rearrangement links TRBV18 to TRBJ1-3; the D is unclear. V was cut by 3 bases and J by 0 bases, with 6 bases left in between. This CDR3 is built from 14 residues. The germline CDR1 and CDR2 sequences are KGHSH and LQKENI. DNA for the CDR3: TGTGCCAGCTCACCTCGCGACTCTGGAAACACCATATATTTT. Translation: CASSPRDSGNTIYF.

The CDR3 protein is CASSLARGGFGETQYF. The DNA for the CDR3 is TGTGCCAGCAGCTTAGCGCGCGGGGGTTTTGGAGAGACCCAGTACTTC. The chain links TRBV7-9 to TRBJ2-5; 7 nucleotides agree with TRBD2. In germline, CDR1 is SEHNR, CDR2 FQNEAQ (reference sequence). The CDR3 length is 16 residues. V was clipped by 0 bases and J by 4 bases; unmatched bases: 8.

This clone appeared a few times. The chain carries TRBV10-3 and TRBJ1-2, with D maybe TRBD1 (5 bases). The CDR3 spans 15 residues. Trimming stripped 4 bases from V and 1 base from J, with 13 bases between. Germline CDR1 is ENHRY and CDR2 is SYGVKD. The CDR3 region is CAISGGQDDNYGYTF. The CDR3 nucleotides are TGTGCCATCAGTGGTGGACAAGACGATAACTATGGCTACACCTTC.

This chain links TRBV4-2 with TRBJ1-1, with D hard to call. V lost 0 bases to trimming and J lost 6 bases, with 8 bases between them. The V gene's germline CDR1 is LGHNA and CDR2 YNFKEQ. This CDR3 spans 13 amino acids. CDR3 DNA sequence: TGTGCCAGCAGCCAAGAATCAATGTCTGAAGCTTTCTTT. Amino acids: CASSQESMSEAFF.

V is TRBV6-2 or TRBV6-3 and J is TRBJ1-1, with 8 bases matching TRBD1. Germline V gives CDR1 MNHEY, CDR2 SVGEGT. The CDR3 length is 14 residues. V lost 2 bases, J lost 10 bases, and 9 bases stayed unmatched. The CDR3 protein is CASSYMSGGARAFF. The CDR3 DNA reads as TGTGCCAGCAGTTACATGTCAGGGGGCGCTCGAGCTTTCTTT.

CDR3 in amino acids: CASSFGLAGLSNEQFF. The CDR3 DNA sequence: TGTGCCAGCAGCTTCGGACTAGCGGGGTTATCCAATGAGCAGTTCTTC. V is TRBV9 and J is TRBJ2-1, with 12 bases matching TRBD2. Germline values: CDR1 SGDLS, CDR2 YYNGEE. Germline trimming cut 4 bases from V and 6 bases from J; bases unmatched to any gene: 8. This CDR3 is built from 16 residues. The entire variable domain, with the rest obtained from reference TRBV9 and TRBJ2-1, is as follows: DSGVTQTPKHLITATGQRVTLRCSPRSGDLSVYWYQQSLDQGLQFLIQYYNGEERAKGNILERFSAQQFPDLHSELNLSSLELGDSALYFCASSFGLAGLSNEQFFGPGTRLTVL.

The rearrangement uses TRBV4-3 and TRBJ2-2; 9 positions agree with TRBD1. V shed 0 bases and J 0 bases; nucleotides not matched to a gene: 2. Germline V lookup: CDR1 LGHNA, CDR2 YSLEER. This CDR3 contains 17 residues. CDR3 in DNA: TGCGCCAGCAGCCAAGACCGGACAGGGGCGAACACCGGGGAGCTGTTTTTT. Translated, it gives CASSQDRTGANTGELFF.

The chain couples TRBV5-1 to TRBJ1-3, with D possibly TRBD1 on 6 matching bases. Germline CDR1 reads SGHRS; CDR2 reads YFSETQ. The CDR3 extends over 17 amino acids. V lost 3 bases to trimming and J lost 0 bases, with 16 bases between them. Here the CDR3 DNA reads TGCGCCAGCAGCTCCGGACAGAACCAGTACTCTGGAAACACCATATATTTT. Protein sequence: CASSSGQNQYSGNTIYF.

The chain carries TRBV2 and TRBJ1-2; D is perhaps TRBD1 (6 bases). The CDR3 loop spans 17 amino acids. The germline CDR1 and CDR2 sequences are SNHLY and FYNNEI. Trimming left V 0 bases short and J 4 bases short, with 18 bases between. The DNA for the CDR3 is TGTGCCAGCAGTGAAGCTGGCAGGGGCCACCAAATCTATGGCTACACCTTC. Translated: CASSEAGRGHQIYGYTF.